The T cell receptor beta chain described here comes from a study of cytomegalovirus exposure and HLA in healthy donors. General study findings and limits: Association of a missense DCLRE1C variant with TCR beta V- and J-gene trimming was reported in a later analysis. In vitro testing confirmed three CMV-associated chains as specific for CMV antigens.

The primer mix had 60 Vbeta and 13 Jbeta primers. This table comes from immunoSEQ multiplex PCR, and its TCRdb copy is limited to in-frame clones, with some not included. The sample lists roughly 78,000 clones, roughly 60% occurring once. CDR1 is SGHDT, CDR2 YYEEEE, per germline. This CDR3 spans 14 amino acids. V lost 5 bases to trimming and J lost 5 bases; unmatched junction nucleotides: 8. To note about this clone: Its antigen is unknown.

The V and J genes are TRBV5-6 and TRBJ2-5, with 8 bases lining up with TRBD1. The sequenced sample was PBMCs. This TCR was recovered from a man aged 25 to 45 in good health and CMV-seropositive. The CDR3 spells CASSLTGVAETQYF. In nucleotides, the CDR3 is TGTGCCAGCAGTCTGACAGGGGTGGCGGAGACCCAGTACTTC. Using reference TRBV5-6 and TRBJ2-5 for the parts outside the CDR3, the full variable domain is DAGVTQSPTHLIKTRGQQVTLRCSPKSGHDTVSWYQQALGQGPQFIFQYYEEEERQRGNFPDRFSGHQFPNYSSELNVNALLLGDSALYLCASSLTGVAETQYFGPGTRLLVL.